The rows below give T cell receptor beta chains drawn from one sample of a study of blood T cell repertoires in COVID-19. Libraries were prepared by immunoSEQ multiplex PCR; TCRdb keeps only in-frame clonotypes and omits some of them. The repertoire has fewer than 200,000 clones, about 85% of them found once; the top ten carry roughly 1%. Sequences were obtained from peripheral blood. Source of these receptors: a man aged 40-55 years with acute or convalescent COVID-19. Each CDR3 is given with its conserved first and last residue. D genes are given only for firm matches. Size is stated for part of the rows, as once, few or many counts, or as a class when the clone is expanded.

>TRBV19|TRBJ1-2|.|.
CATSAGQYSGYTF
TGTGCCACCTCGGCTGGGCAGTACAGTGGCTACACCTTC
>TRBV5-1|TRBJ1-2|TRBD1|.
CASSAGQGSGYTF
TGCGCCAGCAGCGCCGGACAGGGGTCTGGCTACACCTTC
>TRBV5-1|TRBJ1-4|.|.
CASSPNSGRGEKLFF
TGCGCCAGCAGCCCAAATTCAGGGAGGGGTGAAAAACTGTTTTTT
>TRBV5-1|TRBJ1-1|.|few
CASSEVVGFNTEAFF
TGCGCCAGCAGCGAGGTAGTAGGCTTCAACACTGAAGCTTTCTTT
>TRBV10-3|TRBJ2-7|TRBD1|.
CAIRAPGQGSYEQYF
TGTGCCATCAGGGCTCCGGGACAGGGCTCCTACGAGCAGTACTTC
>TRBV28|TRBJ1-1|TRBD1|few
CASSLTGGANTEAFF
TGTGCCAGCAGTCTCACAGGGGGCGCGAACACTGAAGCTTTCTTT
>TRBV23-1|TRBJ1-1|TRBD1|.
CASSQARRDRAGGMGTEAFF
TGCGCCAGCAGTCAAGCGAGGCGCGACAGGGCTGGGGGTATGGGCACTGAAGCTTTCTTT
>TRBV27|TRBJ1-6|.|.
CASSPTGPSYNSPLHF
TGTGCCAGCAGTCCCACAGGGCCCTCCTATAATTCACCCCTCCACTTT
>TRBV5-6|TRBJ2-3|.|.
CASSLSSTDTQYF
TGTGCCAGCAGCTTATCTAGCACAGATACGCAGTATTTT
>TRBV5-1|TRBJ2-5|.|.
CASSLQSAGETQYF
TGCGCCAGCAGCTTGCAGTCGGCGGGAGAGACCCAGTACTTC
>TRBV11-1|TRBJ1-1|.|.
CASSLVREPAEAFF
TGTGCCAGCAGCTTAGTGAGGGAGCCCGCTGAAGCTTTCTTT
>TRBV12-3/TRBV12-4|TRBJ1-2|.|.
CASSFGLSYTF
TGTGCCAGCAGTTTTGGACTGAGCTACACCTTC
>TRBV10-2|TRBJ2-1|TRBD2|few
CASSESAGGLLEQFF
TGCGCCAGCAGTGAGTCGGCGGGGGGGCTATTGGAGCAGTTCTTC
>TRBV6-5|TRBJ2-2|.|.
CASSYDSNTGELFF
TGTGCCAGCAGTTACGACTCGAACACCGGGGAGCTGTTTTTT
>TRBV2|TRBJ2-6|.|.
CASSERLSGANVLTF
TGTGCCAGCAGTGAGCGGCTCTCTGGGGCCAACGTCCTGACTTTC
>TRBV19|TRBJ1-1|.|.
CASRPDQGRRTEAFF
TGTGCCAGTAGGCCTGATCAGGGTCGGCGCACTGAAGCTTTCTTT
>TRBV15|TRBJ1-1|TRBD1|.
CATSPTGQGVEAFF
TGTGCCACCAGTCCCACCGGACAGGGAGTTGAAGCTTTCTTT
>TRBV28|TRBJ1-3|.|.
CASSQPGYTIYF
TGTGCCAGCAGTCAACCCGGGTACACCATATATTTT
>TRBV10-1|TRBJ1-2|.|once
CASSRDINYGYTF
TGCGCCAGCAGCCGGGACATCAACTATGGCTACACCTTC
>TRBV6-5|TRBJ2-7|TRBD1|.
CASSYNGQGLSEQYF
TGTGCCAGCAGTTACAACGGACAGGGGTTGAGCGAGCAGTACTTC
>TRBV21-1|TRBJ1-3|.|.
CASSKGGNSGNTIYF
TGTGCCAGCAGCAAAGGCGGCAACTCTGGAAACACCATATATTTT
>TRBV5-4|TRBJ2-5|TRBD2|.
CASSQDLAGGEKETQYF
TGTGCCAGCAGCCAGGACCTAGCGGGGGGGGAGAAAGAGACCCAGTACTTC
>TRBV18|TRBJ1-2|TRBD1|.
CASSQQGGSDGYTF
TGTGCCAGCTCACAACAGGGGGGAAGTGATGGCTACACCTTC
>TRBV24-1|TRBJ1-6|.|.
CATSDFKQSSYNSPLHF
TGTGCCACCAGTGATTTTAAACAGAGCTCCTATAATTCACCCCTCCACTTT
>TRBV7-8|TRBJ2-1|.|.
CASSLDAGAAYNEQFF
TGTGCCAGCAGCTTAGACGCAGGGGCTGCCTACAATGAGCAGTTCTTC
>TRBV11-3|TRBJ1-1|.|.
CASSFSTDTEAFF
TGTGCCAGCAGCTTTTCTACGGACACTGAAGCTTTCTTT
>TRBV7-9|TRBJ2-1|.|.
CASSLGQPYNEQFF
TGTGCCAGCAGCTTAGGACAGCCATACAATGAGCAGTTCTTC
>TRBV18|TRBJ1-1|.|.
CASSPPGGANTEAFF
TGTGCCAGCTCACCACCAGGAGGGGCTAACACTGAAGCTTTCTTT
>TRBV5-6|TRBJ1-1|TRBD1|.
CASSYTSGGTEAFF
TGTGCCAGCAGTTATACATCAGGGGGCACTGAAGCTTTCTTT
>TRBV2|TRBJ1-1|TRBD1|.
CASSGARGPSAFF
TGTGCCAGCAGTGGGGCCAGGGGGCCTTCCGCTTTCTTT
>TRBV10-1|TRBJ2-7|.|few
CASSESKGAYEQYF
TGCGCCAGCAGTGAGTCGAAAGGGGCCTACGAGCAGTACTTC
>TRBV5-1|TRBJ2-7|.|.
CASSPAGSYEQYF
TGCGCCAGCAGCCCGGCGGGCTCCTACGAGCAGTACTTC
>TRBV27|TRBJ2-7|.|few
CASSWWRTSSEQYF
TGTGCCAGCAGTTGGTGGAGGACGTCTAGCGAGCAGTACTTC
>TRBV18|TRBJ2-7|.|.
CASSPLTGSEQYF
TGTGCCAGCTCACCACTTACAGGGAGCGAGCAGTACTTC
>TRBV28|TRBJ2-2|.|.
CASTTPPHATGELFF
TGTGCCAGCACCACCCCCCCCCACGCGACCGGGGAGCTGTTTTTT
>TRBV3-1/TRBV3-2|TRBJ2-3|TRBD2|.
CASSSWERGVTDTQYF
TGTGCCAGCAGCTCTTGGGAGCGGGGGGTCACAGATACGCAGTATTTT
>TRBV7-3|TRBJ2-3|TRBD2|.
CASSWTSPSSGGPRYF
TGTGCCAGCAGCTGGACAAGCCCTTCTAGCGGGGGGCCGCGGTATTTT
>TRBV28|TRBJ1-2|.|.
CASSLGGLLNYGYTF
TGTGCCAGCAGTTTAGGGGGCCTGCTCAACTATGGCTACACCTTC
>TRBV19|TRBJ2-7|.|.
CASSAAGADYEQYF
TGTGCCAGTAGCGCGGCAGGGGCGGACTACGAGCAGTACTTC
>TRBV5-4|TRBJ1-1|.|.
CASSYSKQGNTEAFF
TGTGCCAGCAGCTACTCGAAGCAGGGGAACACTGAAGCTTTCTTT
>TRBV3-1/TRBV3-2|TRBJ1-1|.|.
CASSRSTGGPPIF
TGTGCCAGCAGCCGCTCCACCGGGGGACCGCCCATCTTT
>TRBV20-1|TRBJ2-3|TRBD2|.
CSASKTSGGSTDTQYF
TGCAGTGCAAGTAAAACGAGCGGGGGCAGCACAGATACGCAGTATTTT
>TRBV28|TRBJ2-6|.|.
CASSTTFSREPGANVLTF
TGTGCCAGCAGTACCACCTTCAGCAGGGAACCTGGGGCCAACGTCCTGACTTTC
>TRBV7-6|TRBJ2-7|TRBD1|.
CASSWRQGSSYEQYF
TGTGCCAGCAGCTGGAGACAGGGTAGCTCCTACGAGCAGTACTTC
>TRBV4-2|TRBJ1-1|.|.
CASSHPGGEAFF
TGTGCCAGCAGCCATCCGGGGGGTGAAGCTTTCTTT
>TRBV4-3|TRBJ2-7|TRBD2|.
CASSWSGDSYEQYF
TGCGCCAGCAGCTGGAGCGGGGACTCCTACGAGCAGTACTTC